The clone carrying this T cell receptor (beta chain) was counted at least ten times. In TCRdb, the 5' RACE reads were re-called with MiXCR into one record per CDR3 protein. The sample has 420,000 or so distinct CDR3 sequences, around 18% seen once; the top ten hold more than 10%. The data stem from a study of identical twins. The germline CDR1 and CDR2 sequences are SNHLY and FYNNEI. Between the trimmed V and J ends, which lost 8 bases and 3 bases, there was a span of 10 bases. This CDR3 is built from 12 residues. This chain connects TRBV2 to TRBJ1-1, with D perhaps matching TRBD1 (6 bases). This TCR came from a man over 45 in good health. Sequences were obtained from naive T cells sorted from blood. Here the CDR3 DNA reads TGTGCCAGCGGGGGCAGGGACACTGAAGCTTTCTTT. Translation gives CASGGRDTEAFF.